This entry lists 3 T cell receptor beta chains sequenced from one sample in a study of T cells in localized non-small cell lung cancer. The assay was immunoSEQ multiplex PCR, and TCRdb's table has in-frame clones only and misses some. Of about 91,000 clones listed, roughly 89% are singletons. This material consisted of peripheral blood, taken before any cancer treatment. The receptors originated from a man between 40 and 75 years old with stage I squamous cell lung carcinoma.

This chain links TRBV7-8 with TRBJ1-1; weak D call: TRBD1 (5 bases). CDR3 length equals 13 residues. Trimming cost V 1 base and J 4 bases, with 7 bases left between them. Germline CDR1 reads SGHVS; CDR2 reads FQNEAQ. CDR3 coding DNA: TGTGCCAGCAGCTTAGGCGGGGGCACTGAAGCTTTCTTT. Encoded protein: CASSLGGGTEAFF.

The J gene is TRBJ1-3, the V gene TRBV11-2, with 7 bases aligning to TRBD1. Trimming took 5 bases from V and 2 from J; bases not matched to a gene: 6. The CDR3 consists of 15 residues. Germline V gene data show CDR1 as SGHAT and CDR2 as FQNNGV. The CDR3 reads CASSLPGTAGNTIYF. CDR3 coding DNA: TGTGCCAGCAGCCTCCCCGGGACAGCTGGAAACACCATATATTTT.

V gene TRBV4-2 combines with J gene TRBJ2-7, with D perhaps matching TRBD1 (5 bases). V was cut by 0 bases and J by 7 bases, with 16 bases left in between. Germline V gene lookup returns CDR1 LGHNA and CDR2 YNFKEQ. The CDR3 contains 15 residues. The CDR3: CASSQDTGHPFEQYF. DNA of the CDR3: TGTGCCAGCAGCCAAGATACAGGACACCCCTTTGAGCAGTACTTC.